Described below is a single TCR beta chain sequence and its context. The data were obtained in a study of shared clonotypes between healthy human individuals. This CDR3 has 13 amino acids. This table comes from immunoSEQ multiplex PCR, and its TCRdb copy is limited to in-frame clones, with some not included. The profile shows around 2.5 million clones, under 95% of them singletons. The receptor's source is a man between 18 and 29 years old in good health. Some clones in this sample may be carry-over from other donors' samples. Sequencing used naive CD4+ T cells from PBMCs. This sample's subset: CD45RA+ positively selected. The chain couples TRBV21-1 to TRBJ2-3; the D call of TRBD2 is as the table states it, not checked on the DNA. TRBV21-1 is tagged as a pseudogene. CDR3 in amino acids: CASSIPGTDTQYF. The CDR3 nucleotides are TGTGCCAGCAGCATTCCGGGGACAGATACGCAGTATTTT.